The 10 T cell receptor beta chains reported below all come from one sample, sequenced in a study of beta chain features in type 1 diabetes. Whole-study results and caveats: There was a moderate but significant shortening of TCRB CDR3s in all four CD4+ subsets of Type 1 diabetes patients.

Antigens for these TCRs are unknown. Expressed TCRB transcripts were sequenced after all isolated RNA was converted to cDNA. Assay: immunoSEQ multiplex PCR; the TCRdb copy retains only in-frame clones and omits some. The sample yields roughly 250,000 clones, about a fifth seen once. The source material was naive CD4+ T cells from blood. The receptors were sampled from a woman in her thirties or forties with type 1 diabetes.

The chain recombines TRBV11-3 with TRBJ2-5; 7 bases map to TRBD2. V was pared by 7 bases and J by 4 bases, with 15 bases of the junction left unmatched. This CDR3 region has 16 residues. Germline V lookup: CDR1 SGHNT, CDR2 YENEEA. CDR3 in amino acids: CASTQAVAGEGETQYF. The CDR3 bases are TGTGCCAGCACCCAGGCGGTGGCGGGAGAAGGAGAGACCCAGTACTTC.

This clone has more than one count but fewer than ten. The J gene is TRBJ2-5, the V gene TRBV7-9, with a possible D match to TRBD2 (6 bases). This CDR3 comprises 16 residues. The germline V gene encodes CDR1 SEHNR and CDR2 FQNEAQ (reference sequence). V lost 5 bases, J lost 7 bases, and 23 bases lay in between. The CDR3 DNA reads TGTGCCAGCAGCCCCCCTAGTCGGGAGAGAGAGGGGACCCAGTACTTC. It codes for CASSPPSREREGTQYF.

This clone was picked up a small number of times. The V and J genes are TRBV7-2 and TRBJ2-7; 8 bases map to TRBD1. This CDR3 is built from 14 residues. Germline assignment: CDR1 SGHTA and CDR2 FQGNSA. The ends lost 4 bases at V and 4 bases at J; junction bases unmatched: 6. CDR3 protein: CASSYRTGRYEQYF. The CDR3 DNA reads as TGTGCCAGCAGCTACCGGACAGGGCGTTACGAGCAGTACTTC.

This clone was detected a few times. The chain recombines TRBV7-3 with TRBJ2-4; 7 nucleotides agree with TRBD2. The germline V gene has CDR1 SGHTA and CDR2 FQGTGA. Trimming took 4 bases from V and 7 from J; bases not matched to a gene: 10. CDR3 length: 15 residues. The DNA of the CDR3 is TGTGCCAGCAGCTCGCACAGCGGGGCGGGGAACATTCAGTACTTC. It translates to CASSSHSGAGNIQYF. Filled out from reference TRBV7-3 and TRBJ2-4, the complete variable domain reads GAGVSQTPSNKVTEKGKYVELRCDPISGHTALYWYRQSLGQGPEFLIYFQGTGAADDSGLPNDRFFAVRPEGSVSTLKIQRTERGDSAVYLCASSSHSGAGNIQYFGAGTRLSVL.

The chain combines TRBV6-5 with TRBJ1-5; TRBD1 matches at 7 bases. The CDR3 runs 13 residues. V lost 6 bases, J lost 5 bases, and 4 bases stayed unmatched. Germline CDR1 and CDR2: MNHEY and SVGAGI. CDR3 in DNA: TGTGCCAGCAGACCAACAGGGGATCAGCCCCAGCATTTT. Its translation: CASRPTGDQPQHF.

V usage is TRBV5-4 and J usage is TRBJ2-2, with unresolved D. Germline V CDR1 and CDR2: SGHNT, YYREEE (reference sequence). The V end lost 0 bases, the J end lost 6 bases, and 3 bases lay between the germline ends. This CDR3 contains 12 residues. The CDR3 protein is CASSLAAGELFF. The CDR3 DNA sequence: TGTGCCAGCAGCTTGGCGGCCGGGGAGCTGTTTTTT.

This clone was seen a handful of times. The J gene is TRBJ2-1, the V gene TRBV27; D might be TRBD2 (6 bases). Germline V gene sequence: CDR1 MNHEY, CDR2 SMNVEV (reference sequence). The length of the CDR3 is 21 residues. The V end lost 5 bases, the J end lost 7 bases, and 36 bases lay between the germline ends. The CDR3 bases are TGTGCCAGCAGTCCCCTCGCCGGGAGCGGTGTACCTGGGGCCTTACGGAATGAGCAGTTCTTC. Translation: CASSPLAGSGVPGALRNEQFF.

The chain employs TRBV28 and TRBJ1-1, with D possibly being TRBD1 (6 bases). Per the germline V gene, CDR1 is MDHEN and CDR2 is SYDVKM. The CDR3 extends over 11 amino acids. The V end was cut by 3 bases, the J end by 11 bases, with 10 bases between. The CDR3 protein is CASSLGTYAFF. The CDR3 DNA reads TGTGCCAGCAGTTTGGGGACATATGCTTTCTTT. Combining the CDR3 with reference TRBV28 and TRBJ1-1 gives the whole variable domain DVKVTQSSRYLVKRTGEKVFLECVQDMDHENMFWYRQDPGLGLRLIYFSYDVKMKEKGDIPEGYSVSREKKERFSLILESASTNQTSMYLCASSLGTYAFFGQGTRLTVV.

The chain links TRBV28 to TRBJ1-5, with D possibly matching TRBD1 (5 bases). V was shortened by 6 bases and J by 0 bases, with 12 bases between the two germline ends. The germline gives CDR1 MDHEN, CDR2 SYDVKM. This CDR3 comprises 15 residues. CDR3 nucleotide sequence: TGTGCCAGCAGGTCCGGGACTCATAGCAATCAGCCCCAGCATTTT. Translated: CASRSGTHSNQPQHF.

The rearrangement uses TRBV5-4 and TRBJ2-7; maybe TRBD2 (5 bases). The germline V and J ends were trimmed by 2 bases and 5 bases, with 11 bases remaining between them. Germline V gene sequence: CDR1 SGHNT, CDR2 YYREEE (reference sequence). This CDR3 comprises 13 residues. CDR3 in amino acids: CASSFPPGDEQYF. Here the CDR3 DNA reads TGTGCCAGCAGCTTCCCGCCCGGGGACGAGCAGTACTTC. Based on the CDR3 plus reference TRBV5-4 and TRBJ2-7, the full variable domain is ETGVTQSPTHLIKTRGQQVTLRCSSQSGHNTVSWYQQALGQGPQFIFQYYREEENGRGNFPPRFSGLQFPNYSSELNVNALELDDSALYLCASSFPPGDEQYFGPGTRLTVT.